This T cell receptor beta chain stems from a study of neurological immune-mediated disorders. In TCRdb, the 5' RACE reads were re-called with MiXCR into one record per CDR3 protein. Seen here are around 25,000 distinct CDR3 sequences, around 21% observed once, and the top ten hold more than 15%. Germline CDR1 and CDR2: MDHEN and SYDVKM. The CDR3 covers 16 residues. The V gene lost 7 bases and the J gene lost 5 bases, with 23 bases spanning the gap. The study used blood bank volunteers in Maryland, USA, as healthy controls. From 2 million PBMCs stored at -80 C, the unsorted libraries were generated. The TCR originated in an older woman in good health. Sequenced input: PBMCs. The gene calls are TRBV28 and TRBJ2-5; D uncertain. CDR3 protein: CASNSLSGLMIETQYF. CDR3 sequence (DNA): TGTGCCAGCAATTCACTTAGTGGGTTGATGATCGAGACCCAGTACTTC.